This T cell receptor beta chain was documented in a study of identical twins. A few counts support this clonotype. Via MiXCR, TCRdb re-called the 5' RACE reads, giving one row per CDR3 protein. The top ten hold over 1.5% of the sample, which has approximately 600,000 distinct CDR3 sequences, roughly 6.6% seen once. The germline V gene encodes CDR1 KGHSH and CDR2 LQKENI. Trimming cost V 2 bases and J 1 base; bases outside gene matches: 1. The CDR3 contains 14 residues. The same data also contributed to another study, on yellow fever vaccine responses in identical twins.

The chain has TRBV18 and TRBJ2-7, with 8 bases fitting TRBD2. The sequence was collected from a young woman in good health. Sequencing was carried out using PBMCs. CDR3 nucleotides: TGTGCCAGCTCACCAGGCGGGGGGTCCTACGAGCAGTACGTC. It specifies CASSPGGGSYEQYV.